This T cell receptor beta chain appears in the sequencing data of a study of long-term antiretroviral therapy in people with HIV. The libraries were made with immunoSEQ v3.0 at survey level. Assay used: immunoSEQ multiplex PCR; TCRdb lists only in-frame clones, some missing. The sample contains just under 35,000 clones, 70% to 90% of which appear only once. CDR1 and CDR2 from the germline V gene are SGHRS and YFSETQ. The CDR3 is 18 amino acids. Losses at the gene ends were 2 bases for V and 2 bases for J; bases not matched to a gene: 13. The chain couples TRBV5-1 to TRBJ2-3, with 8 positions matching TRBD1. Sequencing used unsorted PBMCs, obtained just over 2.7 years before starting antiretroviral therapy. The clonotype comes from a woman aged 30 to 39 with HIV. The CDR3 sequence is CASSFATGVMTATDTQYF. In DNA form, the CDR3 reads TGCGCCAGCAGCTTCGCGACAGGGGTTATGACTGCCACAGATACGCAGTATTTT. The full variable domain, completed using reference TRBV5-1 and TRBJ2-3, is KAGVTQTPRYLIKTRGQQVTLSCSPISGHRSVSWYQQTPGQGLQFLFEYFSETQRNKGNFPGRFSGRQFSNSRSEMNVSTLELGDSALYLCASSFATGVMTATDTQYFGPGTRLTVL.